This TCR beta chain was captured by sequencing in a study of T cell changes during pregnancy in multiple sclerosis. This CDR3 spans 15 amino acids. Germline values: CDR1 MNHEY, CDR2 SVGAGI. V lost 6 bases to trimming and J lost 7 bases; unmatched junction nucleotides: 7. TCRdb's copy holds only in-frame clones and misses some; the assay was immunoSEQ multiplex PCR. This table holds under 110,000 clones, approximately 92% found once. This clonotype originated in a female donor with multiple sclerosis, enrolled in a pregnancy study. This sample comprised peripheral blood, obtained in the second trimester of pregnancy. V is TRBV6-5 and J is TRBJ2-1; 12 bases match TRBD1. This CDR3 reads CASRSGTGGENEQFF. The CDR3 region has the DNA TGTGCCAGCAGATCCGGGACAGGGGGCGAGAATGAGCAGTTCTTC.